This entry lists 12 T cell receptor beta chains sequenced from one sample in a study of Ad26.COV2.S vaccination and SARS-CoV-2 variants. The assay was immunoSEQ multiplex PCR, and TCRdb's table has in-frame clones only and misses some. This table has about 400,000 clones, around nine tenths appearing once. The treatment: some 19 received Ad26.COV2.S at low or high dose, single or two shots; a few received placebo; per-sample allocation not given. Collection of samples fell on day 63 after the first vaccine or placebo injection. The material was peripheral blood, obtained in a trial of Ad26.COV2.S vaccine versus placebo. The receptors come from a person aged 18-65 years who received the Ad26.COV2.S COVID-19 vaccine or a placebo.

This rearrangement joins TRBV2 to TRBJ2-7; the D gene is possibly TRBD2 (6 bases). Between the trimmed V and J ends, which lost 5 bases and 4 bases, there was a span of 9 bases. The CDR3 extends over 12 amino acids. CDR1 and CDR2 from the germline V gene are SNHLY and FYNNEI. The CDR3 protein is CASSNGGYEQYF. The DNA for the CDR3 is TGTGCCAGCAGTAATGGAGGGTACGAGCAGTACTTC.

The CDR3 is CAISESGYRSSYEQYF. The CDR3 region has the DNA TGTGCCATCAGTGAGTCGGGATACCGTAGCTCCTACGAGCAGTACTTC. The genes are TRBV10-3 and TRBJ2-7; D not certain. The germline V gene has CDR1 ENHRY and CDR2 SYGVKD. V shed 0 bases and J shed 0 bases, with 12 bases lying between them. The CDR3 runs to 16 residues.

The chain has TRBV7-2 and TRBJ1-2; 9 nucleotides line up with TRBD1. CDR1 and CDR2 (germline): SGHTA, FQGNSA. CDR3 length: 15 amino acids. J gave up 5 bases and V 6 bases, and 10 bases lay outside the gene matches. CDR3 bases: TGTGCCAGCAGTCCTACAGGGGGCGCCTATTATGGCTACACCTTC. Its translation is CASSPTGGAYYGYTF.

The chain is built from TRBV30 and TRBJ2-5; D may be TRBD1 (6 bases). The CDR3 is 12 amino acids. Trimming took 0 bases from V and 5 from J, leaving 7 bases between them. The germline V gene encodes CDR1 GTSNPN and CDR2 SVGIG (reference sequence). CDR3 sequence reads: CAWSVRGETQYF. The CDR3 DNA follows: TGTGCCTGGAGTGTCAGGGGTGAGACCCAGTACTTC.

The CDR3 DNA sequence: TGTGCCAGCAGCTTCGGTAATTCACCCCTCCACTTT. Its protein product is CASSFGNSPLHF. The V call is TRBV7-2, the J call TRBJ1-6; D gene unclear. The CDR3 is made up of 12 amino acids. Trimming removed 3 bases from V and 6 bases from J, with 3 bases in between. CDR1 SGHTA and CDR2 FQGNSA come from the germline V gene.

This chain joins TRBV7-2 and TRBJ2-1, with D unclear. With 2 bases removed from V and 6 bases from J, the gap between germline ends came to 5 bases. This CDR3 is built from 12 residues. CDR1 SGHTA and CDR2 FQGNSA come from the germline V gene. CDR3 loop: CASSLTSNEQFF. The CDR3, as DNA: TGTGCCAGCAGCTTAACAAGCAATGAGCAGTTCTTC.

The J gene is TRBJ2-1, the V gene TRBV4-2; the match to TRBD2 covers 13 bases. Germline assignment: CDR1 LGHNA and CDR2 YNFKEQ. The length of the CDR3 is 15 residues. Germline trimming cut 4 bases from V and 7 bases from J; bases unmatched to any gene: 4. The CDR3 DNA reads as TGTGCCAGCAGCCTACTAGCGGGGGGGGAAAATGAGCAGTTCTTC. This sequence encodes CASSLLAGGENEQFF.

This chain joins TRBV11-2 and TRBJ2-1; TRBD2 matches at 9 bases. The germline V gene has CDR1 SGHAT and CDR2 FQNNGV. The V and J ends lost 3 bases and 5 bases, in that order; junction bases with no gene match: 2. This CDR3 contains 14 residues. This chain's CDR3 is CASSFSGRNNEQFF. In DNA, the CDR3 is TGTGCCAGCAGCTTTAGCGGGAGAAACAATGAGCAGTTCTTC. The entire variable domain, with the rest obtained from reference TRBV11-2 and TRBJ2-1, is as follows: EAGVAQSPRYKIIEKRQSVAFWCNPISGHATLYWYQQILGQGPKLLIQFQNNGVVDDSQLPKDRFSAERLKGVDSTLKIQPAKLEDSAVYLCASSFSGRNNEQFFGPGTRLTVL.

The V call is TRBV5-1, the J call TRBJ1-5, with D perhaps TRBD1 (6 bases). The CDR3 spans 15 residues. Germline CDR1 reads SGHRS; CDR2 reads YFSETQ. Trimming removed 4 bases from V and 6 bases from J, with 17 bases in between. CDR3 loop: CASSPWGGAGQPQHF. For the CDR3, the DNA is TGCGCCAGCAGCCCCTGGGGGGGGGCCGGTCAGCCCCAGCATTTT.

The chain carries TRBV4-2 and TRBJ1-4; D ambiguous. The CDR3 extends over 14 amino acids. V was pared by 1 base and J by 5 bases, with 8 bases between. Germline V lookup: CDR1 LGHNA, CDR2 YNFKEQ. The CDR3 spells CASSQVPNNEKLFF. The CDR3 nucleotides are TGTGCCAGCAGCCAAGTGCCTAACAATGAAAAACTGTTTTTT.

V usage is TRBV6-6 and J usage is TRBJ2-6, with D possibly TRBD1 on 5 matching bases. CDR1 and CDR2 (germline): MNHNY, SVGAGI (reference sequence). CDR3 length: 15 amino acids. V was cut by 2 bases and J by 2 bases, with 7 bases left in between. Written as DNA, the CDR3 is TGTGCCAGCAGTTACCACAGGCCTGGGGCCAACGTCCTGACTTTC. Protein sequence: CASSYHRPGANVLTF.

This clone was observed a single time. The V gene is TRBV5-5, the J gene TRBJ1-5; TRBD1 agrees at 7 bases. The germline V gene has CDR1 SGHKS and CDR2 YYEKEE (reference sequence). The junction had 8 bases not matched to a gene; V was cut back by 1 base and J by 4 bases. This CDR3 has 16 amino acids. The CDR3 reads CASSLTAPQGNQPQHF. In nucleotides, the CDR3 is TGTGCCAGCAGCTTGACCGCCCCACAGGGGAATCAGCCCCAGCATTTT.